Listed here are 28 T cell receptor beta chains from one sample, sequenced in a study of CD8+CD57+ T cells in acquired aplastic anemia. CDR3 and TCR beta VDJ profiling relied on genomic DNA as the template. One entry per CDR3 protein results from TCRdb running MiXCR on the reads. The data show approximately 200,000 distinct CDR3 sequences, with about half seen just once and around a sixth held by the top ten. The sample consisted of sorted CD4+, CD8+, or CD8+CD57+ T cells (not recorded which) from PBMCs. The receptors originated from a human donor in good health, serving as a control.

There are many counts of this clonotype. The chain employs TRBV10-3 and TRBJ1-3; D gene ambiguous. The V gene's germline CDR1 is ENHRY and CDR2 SYGVKD. Trimming stripped 11 bases from V and 0 bases from J, with 29 bases between. The CDR3 has 19 residues. CDR3 region: CAAQPGPGSPGSSGNTIYF. For the CDR3, the DNA is TGTGCCGCCCAGCCCGGGCCGGGGTCGCCTGGGAGCTCTGGAAACACCATATATTTT.

In its sample, this clonotype was seen many times. V usage is TRBV20-1 and J usage is TRBJ1-2; possible D gene TRBD1, 6 bases. Trimming left V 0 bases short and J 4 bases short, with 9 bases between. Germline assignment: CDR1 DFQATT and CDR2 SNEGSKA (reference sequence). CDR3 length equals 13 residues. CDR3 in DNA: TGCAGTGCTAGAGATGGAGGGGGCTATGGCTACACCTTC. Translating gives CSARDGGGYGYTF.

As to this clonotype: At one end the junction does not follow the germline gene, possibly because of a read error. The rearrangement joins TRBV7-9 to TRBJ2-1; D may be TRBD2 (6 bases). CDR3 length: 21 amino acids. CDR1 is SEHNR and CDR2 is FQNEAQ in the germline V gene (reference sequence). The CDR3 sequence: CAGSLVVGLTSPTNSYNEQFF. For the CDR3, the DNA is TGTGCCGGCAGCTTAGTTGTCGGGCTAACTAGCCCTACGAACTCCTACAATGAGCAGTTCTTC.

The chain links TRBV5-1 to TRBJ2-7, with 8 nucleotides matching TRBD1. Trimming cost V 6 bases and J 2 bases; bases outside gene matches: 10. The germline V gene has CDR1 SGHRS and CDR2 YFSETQ. The CDR3 runs 15 residues. CDR3 protein: CASTIGGTGPYEQYF. For the CDR3, the DNA is TGCGCCAGCACGATTGGAGGGACAGGACCCTACGAGCAGTACTTC.

J is TRBJ2-5 and V is TRBV29-1; D may match TRBD1 or TRBD2 (5 bases each). The CDR3 is 15 amino acids. The germline V gene encodes CDR1 SQVTM and CDR2 ANQGSEA. Trimming pared 5 bases from V and 5 bases from J, leaving 21 bases between. The CDR3 region is CSVQGRVPAGETQYF. The CDR3 bases are TGCAGCGTTCAGGGACGGGTCCCGGCTGGTGAGACCCAGTACTTC.

This clonotype was picked up many times. The gene calls are TRBV4-3 and TRBJ2-3, with D possibly being TRBD1 (5 bases). V lost 6 bases and J 4 bases, leaving 23 bases between the germline ends. Germline V gene data show CDR1 as LGHNA and CDR2 as YSLEER. The CDR3 length is 17 residues. DNA for the CDR3: TGCGCCAGCAGTCGAAAAAGTGATACAGGTCGCCCAGATACGCAGTATTTT. As protein: CASSRKSDTGRPDTQYF.

The table lists this clonotype with a count of one. The rearrangement uses TRBV20-1 and TRBJ2-7, with a weak D call TRBD2 (5 bases). This CDR3 has 14 amino acids. V gave up 6 bases and J gave up 0 bases, with 15 bases separating them. Germline V CDR1 and CDR2: DFQATT, SNEGSKA (reference sequence). The CDR3: CSASREISSYEQYF. In DNA form, the CDR3 reads TGCAGTGCCAGTAGGGAGATCAGCTCCTACGAGCAGTACTTC.

This clonotype was seen more than once but under ten times. The junction departs from the called germline gene at one end, perhaps through a read error. The rearrangement uses TRBV7-3 and TRBJ2-7; 9 bases are a match to TRBD1. The CDR3 totals 16 residues. The germline V gene has CDR1 SGHTA and CDR2 FQGTGA. The CDR3 DNA follows: TGTGCCAGCAGCCTAACCGGGACAGGGAGCTCCTACGAGCAGTACTTC. Amino acid sequence: CASSLTGTGSSYEQYF.

This clonotype was picked up many times. The chain combines TRBV2 with TRBJ2-2, with D uncertain. Trimming removed 2 bases at V and 0 bases at J, with 10 bases between. Per the germline V gene, CDR1 is SNHLY and CDR2 is FYNNEI. The length of the CDR3 is 16 residues. The CDR3 sequence is CASSERNLANTGELFF. The CDR3 nucleotides are TGTGCCAGCAGTGAAAGAAATCTCGCGAACACCGGGGAGCTGTTTTTT.

This clonotype appeared a few times. The rearrangement joins TRBV19 to TRBJ2-5; 11 positions match TRBD2. With 3 bases clipped from V and 4 bases from J, the junction kept 7 bases outside the gene matches. The germline V gene encodes CDR1 LNHDA and CDR2 SQIVND (reference sequence). The CDR3 has 16 residues. CDR3 loop: CASSIAGLAGGETQYF. The CDR3, as DNA: TGTGCCAGTAGTATCGCGGGGCTAGCGGGGGGAGAGACCCAGTACTTC. The whole variable domain, filled in from reference TRBV19 and TRBJ2-5, reads DGGITQSPKYLFRKEGQNVTLSCEQNLNHDAMYWYRQDPGQGLRLIYYSQIVNDFQKGDIAEGYSVSREKKESFPLTVTSAQKNPTAFYLCASSIAGLAGGETQYFGPGTRLLVL.

V and J are TRBV7-9 and TRBJ2-1; D possibly corresponds to TRBD1 (5 bases). The CDR3 covers 15 residues. Trimming left V 5 bases short and J 8 bases short, with 19 bases between. CDR1 and CDR2 (germline): SEHNR, FQNEAQ (reference sequence). The CDR3: CASSRQRGPSDEQFF. The CDR3 DNA reads TGTGCCAGCAGCCGGCAAAGGGGCCCTTCCGATGAGCAGTTCTTC.

This clonotype has a count of ten or more. The chain has TRBV5-1 and TRBJ2-7, with D tentatively TRBD1 or TRBD2 (5 bases each). V was cut by 1 base and J by 3 bases, with 11 bases left in between. The CDR3 is made up of 14 amino acids. In germline, CDR1 is SGHRS, CDR2 YFSETQ. The CDR3 DNA sequence: TGCGCCAGCAGCTTGTCCCAGGGAGACTACGAGCAGTACTTC. This encodes CASSLSQGDYEQYF.

This clonotype was counted between two and nine times. This chain connects TRBV7-9 to TRBJ2-1, with 7 bases that match TRBD2. CDR1 is SEHNR and CDR2 is FQNEAQ in the germline V gene (reference sequence). The CDR3 sequence is 19 residues long. J gave up 0 bases and V 3 bases, and 14 bases lay outside the gene matches. In nucleotides, the CDR3 is TGTGCCAGCAGCTTGGGACTTGGTAGCGGGTCCCTCTCCTACAATGAGCAGTTCTTC. Translated: CASSLGLGSGSLSYNEQFF.

This clonotype was seen a single time. The chain employs TRBV11-2 and TRBJ1-1; D may be TRBD1 (6 bases). The CDR3 runs 14 residues. Germline lookup yields CDR1 SGHAT and CDR2 FQNNGV. The V gene lost 0 bases and the J gene lost 7 bases, with 12 bases spanning the gap. CDR3 DNA: TGTGCCAGCAGCTTAGATGGGGGGCTTGGTGAAGCTTTCTTT. Protein: CASSLDGGLGEAFF.

This clonotype was observed at least ten times. This chain links TRBV10-3 with TRBJ2-2; 10 bases line up with TRBD2. The length of the CDR3 is 17 residues. Germline loops: CDR1 ENHRY, CDR2 SYGVKD. V gave up 6 bases and J gave up 4 bases; unmatched junction bases: 11. CDR3 sequence: CAISEKGLAGATGELFF. For the CDR3, the DNA is TGTGCCATCAGCGAGAAAGGCCTAGCGGGGGCCACCGGGGAGCTGTTTTTT.

CDR3 in amino acids: CASSLLAGGLKGNEQFF. The CDR3 DNA is TGTGCCAGCAGCTTACTAGCGGGGGGCCTTAAGGGCAATGAGCAGTTCTTC. The V and J genes are TRBV7-9 and TRBJ2-5, with TRBD2 matching 11 bases. The DNA end is more similar to TRBJ2-1, so the J call may be wrong. Germline CDR1 reads SEHNR; CDR2 reads FQNEAQ (reference sequence). CDR3 length equals 17 residues.

This sequence joins TRBV7-2 and TRBJ2-7; perhaps TRBD1 as D (5 bases). Germline V CDR1 and CDR2: SGHTA, FQGNSA. V gave up 4 bases and J gave up 2 bases, with 18 bases separating them. The CDR3 sequence is 16 residues long. The CDR3 region is CASSSNPARVAYEQYF. In nucleotides, the CDR3 is TGTGCCAGCAGCTCAAACCCCGCCAGGGTGGCCTACGAGCAGTACTTC.

This chain uses TRBV15 with TRBJ1-5; unclear D gene. Germline CDR1 LNHNV, CDR2 YYDKDF (reference sequence). CDR3 length equals 14 residues. V shed 9 bases and J shed 4 bases, with 16 bases lying between them. CDR3 sequence: CATAAGGQNQPQHF. CDR3 nucleotide sequence: TGTGCCACTGCAGCAGGAGGGCAGAATCAGCCCCAGCATTTT.

This clonotype was observed a handful of times. The V call is TRBV10-3, the J call TRBJ1-5; 7 bases are shared with TRBD1. This CDR3 spans 15 amino acids. J lost 4 bases, V lost 6 bases, and 9 bases had no gene match. Germline CDR1 ENHRY, CDR2 SYGVKD. As DNA, the CDR3 is TGTGCCATCAGAGCGACAGGGAATGAAAATCAGCCCCAGCATTTT. Its translation is CAIRATGNENQPQHF.

This clonotype was picked up many times. This rearrangement joins TRBV20-1 to TRBJ2-3, with a weak D call TRBD2 (6 bases). CDR1 is DFQATT, CDR2 SNEGSKA, per germline (reference sequence). V was pared by 0 bases and J by 6 bases, with 10 bases between. CDR3 length equals 13 residues. DNA for the CDR3: TGCAGTGCTAGAGATACGGGGGTGGATACGCAGTATTTT. Protein product: CSARDTGVDTQYF.

This clonotype was found many times. The rearrangement joins TRBV24-1 to TRBJ2-7; no reliable D call. This CDR3 has 13 amino acids. V lost 4 bases and J 6 bases, leaving 12 bases between the germline ends. CDR1 is KGHDR, CDR2 SFDVKD, per germline. CDR3 region: CATSDPNYGEQYF. The CDR3 bases are TGTGCCACCAGTGACCCTAACTACGGCGAGCAGTACTTC.

In this sample, this clonotype turned up many times. J is TRBJ1-5 and V is TRBV3-1; D is unclear. Looked up from germline, CDR1 is LGHDT and CDR2 is YNNKEL (reference sequence). V lost 2 bases, J lost 6 bases, and 11 bases lay in between. CDR3 length: 14 amino acids. CDR3 sequence: CASSQQVSGQPQHF. CDR3 sequence (DNA): TGTGCCAGCAGCCAACAGGTTTCAGGTCAGCCCCAGCATTTT.

On this clonotype: A read error may be the cause here, since a much bigger clone is one base away. The chain is built from TRBV7-2 and TRBJ1-5; 9 positions agree with TRBD1. The CDR3 is 18 residues long. CDR1 and CDR2 (germline): SGHTA, FQGNSA. CDR3 region: CASSQDPGQGTSNQPQHF. CDR3 coding DNA: TGCGCCAGCAGCCAAGACCCCGGACAGGGGACGAGCAATCAGCCCCAGCATTTT.

The chain has TRBV10-3 and TRBJ1-6, with D perhaps TRBD1 (6 bases). V was shortened by 5 bases and J by 9 bases, with 14 bases between the two germline ends. Looked up from germline, CDR1 is ENHRY and CDR2 is SYGVKD. The CDR3 sequence is 14 residues long. The CDR3 protein is CAISRSGEGSPLHF. Here the CDR3 DNA reads TGTGCCATCAGTCGGTCAGGGGAAGGTTCACCCCTCCACTTT.

In regard to this clonotype: A much more abundant neighbour one base away suggests this may be a read error. The chain combines TRBV6-2 or TRBV6-3 with TRBJ1-2; TRBD1 agrees at 10 bases. V lost 6 bases to trimming and J lost 7 bases; unmatched junction nucleotides: 14. This CDR3 is 16 amino acids long. Germline CDR1 and CDR2: MNHEY and SVGEGT. The CDR3 nucleotides are TGTGCCAGCAGGCCGGGACAGGGGAACGGAGGGCGTGGCTACACCTTC. This translates into CASRPGQGNGGRGYTF.

This clonotype occurred a few times. The rearrangement joins TRBV27 to TRBJ2-6, with 8 bases that match TRBD1. CDR1 and CDR2 (germline): MNHEY, SMNVEV (reference sequence). The CDR3 contains 19 residues. J was trimmed by 0 bases and V by 2 bases; bases with no gene match: 9. CDR3 loop: CASSLTHRTGSSGANVLTF. Here the CDR3 DNA reads TGTGCCAGCAGTTTAACACACCGGACAGGGAGCTCTGGGGCCAACGTCCTGACTTTC.

This clonotype was seen a few times. This chain links TRBV28 with TRBJ1-1, with D possibly being TRBD1 (6 bases). CDR1 is MDHEN and CDR2 is SYDVKM in the germline V gene. This CDR3 has 16 residues. The germline V and J ends were trimmed by 4 bases and 0 bases, with 15 bases remaining between them. For the CDR3, the DNA is TGTGCCAGCAGTTCCCCCGCGACAGGCTTGAACACTGAAGCTTTCTTT. Protein sequence: CASSSPATGLNTEAFF.

This clonotype was seen many times. The chain couples TRBV20-1 to TRBJ1-5; possible D gene TRBD1, 6 bases. The CDR3 totals 17 residues. In germline, CDR1 is DFQATT, CDR2 SNEGSKA (reference sequence). The ends were cut back, 3 bases at V and 1 base at J, with 19 bases in the middle. Here the CDR3 reads CSARNKSYGTSNQPQHF. The CDR3 DNA sequence: TGCAGTGCTAGGAATAAAAGCTATGGGACAAGCAATCAGCCCCAGCATTTT.